This T cell receptor (beta chain) was sequenced for a study of molecular identifiers for immune sequencing clone quantification (dated by TCRdb to 2017 to 2018). About the full investigation: For a replicate experiment, the RNA from either 20,000 or 100,000 naive CD8 T cells was divided into five aliquots, and four of those aliquots went on to sequencing. CD8 T cells were used in a methods study to benchmark molecular-identifier clustering-based TCR repertoire sequencing (MIDCIRS) and TCR RNA copy counting.

On this clonotype: This receptor's antigen is unknown. A single base separates this from a much larger clone, so it may be a read error.

Broad study findings and their caveats: In CMV-specific effector cells, clones with more than 20 RNA copies contained over 99% of molecules, whereas in naive cells such clones contained under 1% of molecules. Highly expanded clone sizes could be underestimated if identical TCR molecules share a barcode. The naive libraries included spiked-in Jurkat TCR RNA (roughly eleven copies' worth), and this Jurkat TCR RNA is not part of the donor repertoire. Spiked-in Jurkat TCR RNA equal to a single cell's worth was reported to be detectable even within one million naive CD8 T cells. Without barcode sub-clustering, chimeric consensus sequences inflated TCR diversity; chimeras reached as high as 47%. Modeling gave about three recovered TCR RNA copies per cell versus about 10 by digital PCR, implying about 30% capture efficiency.

The receptor library was made with PCR. Instrument on record: Illumina HiSeq 4000. Bulk TCR libraries were generated as previously described, with the TCR primers listed in Table S5 used. The Qiagen AllPrep DNA/RNA kit was used to purify total RNA. Before any analysis, reads coming from multiple sequencing runs of the same library were combined into one pool. The authors' pipeline ran thus. Only reads with exact TCR constant sequence were kept, trimmed to 150 nt, and grouped by their 12-nt molecular barcodes. Within each barcode group, reads were sub-clustered at a 15% Levenshtein threshold, and quality-weighted consensus sequences were built per RNA molecule. Non-functional sequences were excluded, and lower-count sequences lying one edit away from another sequence were also excluded. Barcode sub-clusters with fewer than 20% of the maximum read count were removed, based on fitting two negative binomial distributions. TCRdb reran the public reads through fastp at Q25 and MiXCR, keeping productive beta chains. Every entry covers one CDR3 protein and lists the most common genes and DNA from its rows. These V and J calls originate from TCRdb's pipeline instead of the authors' own analysis. Counted in this sample were more than 50,000 distinct CDR3 sequences; around 19% of them appeared once. The biggest ten clones account for 1.1% to 1.5% of the sample.

Libraries of naive CD8 T cells were built from approximately 22,000 to 940,000 sorted cells, with 10%, 30% or 50% of the purified RNA used. Naive CD8 T cells were FACS-sorted as CD8+CD4-CCR7+CD45RA+ on a BD FACSAria II into RLT Plus buffer. Detection sensitivity was tested by spiking Jurkat RNA equal to approximately 9 TCR copies' worth into samples containing roughly 17,000-1,000,000 naive CD8 T cells. CD8 T cells were enriched with RosetteSep CD8+ T Cell Enrichment Cocktail and Ficoll-Paque, followed by ACK red cell lysis. Reading the germline V gene gives CDR1 SQVTM and CDR2 ANQGSEA. Measured from the cysteine to the phenylalanine, the CDR3 is 12 residues long. The DNA shown is the 36-base CDR3, in frame from base 1. V trim: 8 bases; J trim: 8 bases; unmatched bases: 8.

This receptor was taken from a human donor in good health. Some libraries in this study had Jurkat cell RNA spiked in. Sequencing was carried out using naive CD8+ T cells from blood, with Jurkat cell RNA spiked in. According to the study, the label for this sample's cell subset or site signals: FACS-sorted CD8+CD4-CCR7+CD45RA+ naive T cells. This receptor chain uses TRBV29-1 and TRBJ2-2, with 7 central nucleotides matching TRBD1. The encoded CDR3 is CSTLQGTGELFF. The DNA sequence is as follows: TGCAGCACATTACAGGGGACGGGGGAGCTGTTTTTT.